The 29 T cell receptor beta chains listed next were all sequenced from one sample in a study of shared clonotypes between healthy human individuals. The method was immunoSEQ multiplex PCR; TCRdb's version includes in-frame clones alone and lacks a portion of them. The sample has a few million clones, about 90% seen once. Sequenced material: naive CD4+ T cells from PBMCs. As to subset: CD45RA+ positively selected. The source is a man aged 18 to 30 in good health. Some clones in this sample may be carry-over from other donors' samples.

The chain employs TRBV5-1 and TRBJ1-1, with a tentative D call TRBD1 (5 bases). V lost 4 bases to trimming and J lost 0 bases, with 10 bases between them. The CDR3 length is 14 residues. Germline V CDR1 and CDR2: SGHRS, YFSETQ. In nucleotides, the CDR3 is TGCGCCAGCAGCGCAACGGGACTGAACACTGAAGCTTTCTTT. It specifies CASSATGLNTEAFF.

V gene TRBV27 combines with J gene TRBJ2-7; perhaps TRBD2 as D (5 bases). The CDR3 runs to 14 residues. The germline V and J ends were trimmed by 6 bases and 6 bases, with 18 bases remaining between them. CDR1 is MNHEY and CDR2 is SMNVEV in the germline V gene (reference sequence). The CDR3, as DNA: TGTGCCAGCAGGAAGGGTGAGTGGGCGGGCGAGCAGTACTTC. Amino acid sequence: CASRKGEWAGEQYF.

CDR3 DNA: TGTGCCAGCAGCGCACTAGTCGCAAACAATGAGCAGTTCTTC. This codes for CASSALVANNEQFF. The rearrangement uses TRBV9 and TRBJ2-1; possibly TRBD2 for D (5 bases). Germline lookup yields CDR1 SGDLS and CDR2 YYNGEE. This CDR3 has 14 amino acids. V lost 3 bases and J 5 bases, leaving 12 bases between the germline ends.

V and J are TRBV5-6 and TRBJ2-3; TRBD1 aligns across 10 bases. CDR1 and CDR2 from the germline V gene are SGHDT and YYEEEE. The CDR3 spans 15 residues. Unmatched junction bases numbered 6, after V lost 5 bases and J lost 3 bases. The CDR3 loop is CASSRTGGATDTQYF. CDR3 nucleotides: TGTGCCAGCAGTCGGACAGGGGGAGCGACAGATACGCAGTATTTT.

V gene TRBV10-1 combines with J gene TRBJ2-7; D might be TRBD2 (6 bases). Trimming removed 3 bases from V and 5 bases from J, with 14 bases in between. Germline V gene sequence: CDR1 WNHNN, CDR2 SYGVQD (reference sequence). This CDR3 has 14 amino acids. The CDR3 is CASSEGQGGHEQYF. CDR3 bases: TGCGCCAGCAGTGAAGGGCAGGGAGGCCACGAGCAGTACTTC.

This clone was recorded a few times. The chain recombines TRBV2 with TRBJ2-2; D is ambiguous. The CDR3 totals 13 residues. Germline lookup yields CDR1 SNHLY and CDR2 FYNNEI. Trimming cost V 7 bases and J 7 bases, with 13 bases left between them. CDR3 nucleotides: TGTGCCAGCAATCCCCTTCCTCTCGGGGAGCTGTTTTTT. As protein: CASNPLPLGELFF.

This rearrangement joins TRBV5-8 to TRBJ1-1; D perhaps matches TRBD1 (6 bases). Per germline, CDR1 SGHTS and CDR2 YDEGEE. V was pared by 4 bases and J by 9 bases, with 19 bases between. This CDR3 spans 14 amino acids. The CDR3 loop reads CASSRTQGPSQAFF. The CDR3 nucleotides read TGTGCCAGCAGCAGAACTCAGGGGCCGTCCCAAGCTTTCTTT. The variable domain in full, with the rest retrieved from reference TRBV5-8 and TRBJ1-1, is EAGVTQSPTHLIKTRGQQATLRCSPISGHTSVYWYQQALGLGLQFLLWYDEGEERNRGNFPPRFSGRQFPNYSSELNVNALELEDSALYLCASSRTQGPSQAFFGQGTRLTVV.

This clone appeared once. The chain joins TRBV7-2 to TRBJ1-3; 7 bases are a match to TRBD1. The germline V gene has CDR1 SGHTA and CDR2 FQGNSA. The CDR3 runs to 16 residues. Losses at the gene ends were 5 bases for V and 1 base for J; bases not matched to a gene: 8. Here the CDR3 reads CASSPRTGWSGNTIYF. CDR3 DNA sequence: TGTGCCAGCAGCCCCCGGACAGGCTGGTCTGGAAACACCATATATTTT. The entire variable domain, with the rest obtained from reference TRBV7-2 and TRBJ1-3, is as follows: GAGVSQSPSNKVTEKGKDVELRCDPISGHTALYWYRQSLGQGLEFLIYFQGNSAPDKSGLPSDRFSAERTGGSVSTLTIQRTQQEDSAVYLCASSPRTGWSGNTIYFGEGSWLTVV.

The chain joins TRBV5-4 to TRBJ1-2; no firm D call. Between the trimmed V and J ends, which lost 1 base and 2 bases, there was a span of 6 bases. The V gene's germline CDR1 is SGHNT and CDR2 YYREEE (reference sequence). This CDR3 region has 13 residues. The CDR3 coding sequence is TGTGCCAGCAGCTTGACCTCAAACTATGGCTACACCTTC. It codes for CASSLTSNYGYTF. The complete variable domain, with remaining parts taken from reference TRBV5-4 and TRBJ1-2, reads ETGVTQSPTHLIKTRGQQVTLRCSSQSGHNTVSWYQQALGQGPQFIFQYYREEENGRGNFPPRFSGLQFPNYSSELNVNALELDDSALYLCASSLTSNYGYTFGSGTRLTVV.

The chain uses TRBV19 and TRBJ1-2; a possible D gene is TRBD1 (6 bases). The length of the CDR3 is 13 residues. Trimming took 5 bases from V and 5 from J, leaving 12 bases between them. Germline V gives CDR1 LNHDA, CDR2 SQIVND (reference sequence). The DNA for the CDR3 is TGTGCCAGTAGTCTAACAGGGTTTTATGGCTACACCTTC. This encodes CASSLTGFYGYTF.

V usage is TRBV5-4 and J usage is TRBJ2-7; the D gene is possibly TRBD2 (6 bases). The germline V and J ends were trimmed by 0 bases and 5 bases, with 15 bases remaining between them. The CDR3 is 15 amino acids. Germline lookup yields CDR1 SGHNT and CDR2 YYREEE (reference sequence). DNA of the CDR3: TGTGCCAGCAGCTTGGGGGGGGAGAGGTCTAACGAGCAGTACTTC. Translating it yields CASSLGGERSNEQYF.

The chain joins TRBV5-1 to TRBJ2-4; TRBD2 might be the D (5 bases). The germline CDR1 and CDR2 sequences are SGHRS and YFSETQ. Trimming left V 0 bases short and J 8 bases short, with 12 bases between. This CDR3 region has 14 residues. The CDR3 DNA is TGCGCCAGCAGCTTGGTTCAGTTGGAGGACATTCAGTACTTC. It yields the protein CASSLVQLEDIQYF.

The V call is TRBV19, the J call TRBJ1-1; D gene ambiguous. CDR1 is LNHDA, CDR2 SQIVND, per germline (reference sequence). V gave up 5 bases and J gave up 7 bases, with 8 bases separating them. The CDR3 is 11 amino acids. The DNA of the CDR3 is TGTGCCAGTAGTGCAGCCGTTGAAGCTTTCTTT. Translating it yields CASSAAVEAFF. Full variable domain (remainder filled in from reference TRBV19 and TRBJ1-1): DGGITQSPKYLFRKEGQNVTLSCEQNLNHDAMYWYRQDPGQGLRLIYYSQIVNDFQKGDIAEGYSVSREKKESFPLTVTSAQKNPTAFYLCASSAAVEAFFGQGTRLTVV.

The chain uses TRBV7-7 and TRBJ2-5; D is perhaps TRBD2 (5 bases). The V gene's germline CDR1 is SSHAT and CDR2 FNYEAQ (reference sequence). The CDR3 totals 14 residues. V was clipped by 1 base and J by 5 bases, with 11 bases between them. The CDR3 is CASSLVRAAETQYF. The CDR3 coding sequence is TGTGCCAGCAGCTTAGTGCGGGCCGCCGAGACCCAGTACTTC.

The CDR3 DNA follows: TGTGCCAGCAGCTCACAGGGGTTTAATTCTGGAAACACCATATATTTT. Translation: CASSSQGFNSGNTIYF. The rearrangement links TRBV5-4 to TRBJ1-3, with 7 bases aligning to TRBD1. CDR3 length equals 16 residues. Trimming cost V 3 bases and J 1 base; bases outside gene matches: 7. The germline V gene encodes CDR1 SGHNT and CDR2 YYREEE (reference sequence).

The chain joins TRBV19 to TRBJ2-3, with unresolved D. Germline V gives CDR1 LNHDA, CDR2 SQIVND (reference sequence). The length of the CDR3 is 14 residues. The V end was cut by 2 bases, the J end by 0 bases, with 6 bases between. The DNA of the CDR3 is TGTGCCAGTAGTATAAAGGCAAGCACAGATACGCAGTATTTT. Amino acids: CASSIKASTDTQYF. Full variable domain (missing parts from reference TRBV19 and TRBJ2-3): DGGITQSPKYLFRKEGQNVTLSCEQNLNHDAMYWYRQDPGQGLRLIYYSQIVNDFQKGDIAEGYSVSREKKESFPLTVTSAQKNPTAFYLCASSIKASTDTQYFGPGTRLTVL.

The V call is TRBV18, the J call TRBJ2-7, with D hard to call. This CDR3 has 14 residues. Trimming took off 1 base at V and 0 bases at J, with 7 bases between the two ends. CDR1 and CDR2 (germline): KGHSH, LQKENI. The CDR3 DNA follows: TGTGCCAGCTCACCACGCGCAGACTCCTACGAGCAGTACTTC. As protein: CASSPRADSYEQYF.

V usage is TRBV28 and J usage is TRBJ1-5, with D uncertain. The CDR3 contains 14 residues. V gave up 7 bases and J gave up 8 bases, with 18 bases separating them. The germline V gene has CDR1 MDHEN and CDR2 SYDVKM. CDR3 amino acids: CASIPSGYGEPQHF. In DNA form, the CDR3 reads TGTGCCAGCATCCCGTCAGGCTATGGAGAGCCCCAGCATTTT.

Only one count was recorded for this clone. The chain links TRBV27 to TRBJ1-4; a possible D gene is TRBD1 (5 bases). Germline CDR1 reads MNHEY; CDR2 reads SMNVEV (reference sequence). CDR3 length equals 14 residues. Trimming shortened V by 3 bases and J by 5 bases, and 10 bases separated the two germline ends. The CDR3 DNA follows: TGTGCCAGCAGTTTTGACAGCTTGAATGAAAAACTGTTTTTT. Protein: CASSFDSLNEKLFF.

The chain is built from TRBV28 and TRBJ1-4, with a possible D match to TRBD1 (5 bases). Germline CDR1 is MDHEN and CDR2 is SYDVKM. Trimming took 5 bases from V and 0 from J, leaving 13 bases between them. The CDR3 length is 16 residues. CDR3 DNA sequence: TGTGCCAGCAGTCTACCCCCGGGGGCAACTAATGAAAAACTGTTTTTT. It specifies CASSLPPGATNEKLFF. Supplemented by reference TRBV28 and TRBJ1-4, the full variable domain reads DVKVTQSSRYLVKRTGEKVFLECVQDMDHENMFWYRQDPGLGLRLIYFSYDVKMKEKGDIPEGYSVSREKKERFSLILESASTNQTSMYLCASSLPPGATNEKLFFGSGTQLSVL.

The chain couples TRBV19 to TRBJ1-2; D may be TRBD1 (5 bases). The CDR3 covers 14 residues. V lost 6 bases and J 4 bases, leaving 15 bases between the germline ends. CDR1 and CDR2 (germline): LNHDA, SQIVND (reference sequence). Written as DNA, the CDR3 is TGTGCCAGTAGGGAGGGACTGCCGCCCTATGGCTACACCTTC. This sequence encodes CASREGLPPYGYTF.

The chain employs TRBV5-8 and TRBJ1-3; maybe TRBD1 (6 bases). The ends were cut back, 5 bases at V and 0 bases at J, with 12 bases in the middle. The length of the CDR3 is 15 residues. Per germline, CDR1 SGHTS and CDR2 YDEGEE. CDR3 residues: CASRRGAFSGNTIYF. As DNA, the CDR3 is TGTGCCAGCAGGCGGGGGGCCTTCTCTGGAAACACCATATATTTT.

With respect to this clone: At the DNA level, this CDR3 is encoded by other sequences in the same sample as well. The CDR3 nucleotides are TGTGCCAGCAGTGGACAGGGTTACGAGCAGTACTTC. Its translation is CASSGQGYEQYF. This chain connects TRBV6-1 to TRBJ2-7, with 7 bases aligning to TRBD1. There are 12 residues in the CDR3. V shed 4 bases, J shed 4 bases, and the junction held 1 base outside the gene matches. Per the germline V gene, CDR1 is MNHNS and CDR2 is SASEGT.

J is TRBJ2-7 and V is TRBV11-2; 9 bases fit TRBD2. V lost 5 bases and J lost 6; bases outside the gene matches: 8. Germline V lookup: CDR1 SGHAT, CDR2 FQNNGV. The CDR3 runs 14 residues. CDR3 loop: CASSPAGGKVEQYF. DNA of the CDR3: TGTGCCAGCAGCCCAGCGGGAGGAAAGGTCGAGCAGTACTTC. The full variable domain, rest sourced from reference TRBV11-2 and TRBJ2-7, is EAGVAQSPRYKIIEKRQSVAFWCNPISGHATLYWYQQILGQGPKLLIQFQNNGVVDDSQLPKDRFSAERLKGVDSTLKIQPAKLEDSAVYLCASSPAGGKVEQYFGPGTRLTVT.

This sequence joins TRBV19 and TRBJ1-1; weak D call: TRBD1 (6 bases). This CDR3 comprises 14 residues. V lost 4 bases, J lost 5 bases, and 14 bases lay in between. In germline, CDR1 is LNHDA, CDR2 SQIVND (reference sequence). The CDR3 sequence: CASSKRGGETEAFF. Written as DNA, the CDR3 is TGTGCCAGTAGTAAAAGGGGGGGAGAGACTGAAGCTTTCTTT. The full variable domain, with the rest looked up from reference TRBV19 and TRBJ1-1, is DGGITQSPKYLFRKEGQNVTLSCEQNLNHDAMYWYRQDPGQGLRLIYYSQIVNDFQKGDIAEGYSVSREKKESFPLTVTSAQKNPTAFYLCASSKRGGETEAFFGQGTRLTVV.

This chain joins TRBV6-5 and TRBJ1-1; D is unclear. Germline-derived CDR1 and CDR2 are MNHEY and SVGAGI. The V end was cut by 4 bases, the J end by 3 bases, with 15 bases between. This CDR3 is 15 amino acids long. CDR3 coding DNA: TGTGCCAGCAGTTCATTGCTGGGCGTGGACACTGAAGCTTTCTTT. It yields the protein CASSSLLGVDTEAFF.

Only one count was recorded for this clone. Within the sample, other DNA sequences also encode this same CDR3. The chain couples TRBV25-1 to TRBJ2-2; D perhaps matches TRBD2 (6 bases). V lost 1 base, J lost 5 bases, and 11 bases lay in between. The germline V gene has CDR1 MGHDK and CDR2 SYGVNS. CDR3 length: 15 residues. CDR3 in amino acids: CASSESGTVTGELFF. The CDR3 DNA sequence: TGTGCCAGCAGTGAATCCGGGACTGTTACCGGGGAGCTGTTTTTT. The whole variable domain, filled in from reference TRBV25-1 and TRBJ2-2, reads EADIYQTPRYLVIGTGKKITLECSQTMGHDKMYWYQQDPGMELHLIHYSYGVNSTEKGDLSSESTVSRIRTEHFPLTLESARPSHTSQYLCASSESGTVTGELFFGEGSRLTVL.

The chain uses TRBV7-3 and TRBJ1-1, with 9 nucleotides matching TRBD1. This CDR3 is 14 amino acids long. V dropped 4 bases and J dropped 10; count of bases not matched to a gene: 10. CDR1 and CDR2 from the germline V gene are SGHTA and FQGTGA. This CDR3 reads CASSSPWGTGRAFF. DNA for the CDR3: TGTGCCAGCAGCTCCCCCTGGGGGACAGGGCGAGCTTTCTTT.

This sequence joins TRBV7-9 and TRBJ2-7; 7 nucleotides agree with TRBD1. Germline V CDR1 and CDR2: SEHNR, FQNEAQ (reference sequence). The trim removed 5 bases at V and 0 bases at J, leaving 10 bases unmatched. The CDR3 consists of 16 residues. DNA of the CDR3: TGTGCCAGCAGCCGAGGTTCCGGGACAGTCTCCTACGAGCAGTACTTC. Amino acid sequence: CASSRGSGTVSYEQYF.